The present T cell receptor beta chain was sequenced within a study of blood T cell repertoires in COVID-19. The assay was immunoSEQ multiplex PCR, and TCRdb's table has in-frame clones only and misses some. The table lists around 150,000 clones, around 85% of them singletons. Per germline, CDR1 MNHEY and CDR2 SVGAGI. The CDR3 is 15 amino acids. The V segment lost 5 bases and the J segment 4 bases; nucleotides outside the gene matches: 8. The sequencing sample was made of peripheral blood. The clonotype originates from a man aged 65 to 85 with acute or convalescent COVID-19. V is TRBV6-5 and J is TRBJ1-1, with 9 positions matching TRBD1. CDR3: CASSHRTGVGTEAFF. CDR3 in DNA: TGTGCCAGCAGTCACCGGACAGGGGTCGGCACTGAAGCTTTCTTT.